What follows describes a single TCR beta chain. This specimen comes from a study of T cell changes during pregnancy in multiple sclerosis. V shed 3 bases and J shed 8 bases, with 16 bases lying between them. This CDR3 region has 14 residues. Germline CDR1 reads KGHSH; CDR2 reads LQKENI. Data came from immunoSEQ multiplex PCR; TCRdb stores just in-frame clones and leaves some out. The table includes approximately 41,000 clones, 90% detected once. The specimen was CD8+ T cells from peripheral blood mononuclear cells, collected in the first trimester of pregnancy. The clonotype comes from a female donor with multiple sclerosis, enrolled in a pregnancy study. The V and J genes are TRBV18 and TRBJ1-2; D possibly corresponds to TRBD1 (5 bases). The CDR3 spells CASSPEGSFRGYTF. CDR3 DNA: TGTGCCAGCTCACCGGAGGGGTCCTTTCGCGGCTACACCTTC.